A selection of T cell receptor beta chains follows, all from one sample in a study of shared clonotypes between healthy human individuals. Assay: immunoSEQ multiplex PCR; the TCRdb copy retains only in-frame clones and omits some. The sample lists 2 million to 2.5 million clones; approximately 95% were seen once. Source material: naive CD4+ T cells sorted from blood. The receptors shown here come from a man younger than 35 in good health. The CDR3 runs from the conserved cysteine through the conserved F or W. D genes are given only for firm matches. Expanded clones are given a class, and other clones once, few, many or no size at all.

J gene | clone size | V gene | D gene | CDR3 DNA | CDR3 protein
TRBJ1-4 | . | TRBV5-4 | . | TGTGCCAGCAGCTTGGCTGGACCAACTAATGAAAAACTGTTTTTT | CASSLAGPTNEKLFF
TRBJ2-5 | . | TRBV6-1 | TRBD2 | TGTGCCAGTGGGGCCAGCGGGAGAGTTACAGAGACCCAGTACTTC | CASGASGRVTETQYF
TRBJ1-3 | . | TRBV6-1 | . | TGTGCCAGCAGTGAAGGACACAGCTCTGGAAACACCATATATTTT | CASSEGHSSGNTIYF
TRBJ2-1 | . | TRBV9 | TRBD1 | TGTGCCAGCAGCGTAGTACCCGCCCCGGGACAGGGTTTGAGTGAGCAGTTCTTC | CASSVVPAPGQGLSEQFF
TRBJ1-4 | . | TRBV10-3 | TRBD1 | TGTGCCATCAGCAACAGGGGAACTAATGAAAAACTGTTTTTT | CAISNRGTNEKLFF
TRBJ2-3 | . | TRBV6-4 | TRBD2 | TGTGCCAGCAGCGGAGCGGGAGCGGGAGATACGCAGTATTTT | CASSGAGAGDTQYF
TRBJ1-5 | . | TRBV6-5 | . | TGTGCCAGCAGGCGGGACGGTGGGAATCAGCCCCAGCATTTT | CASRRDGGNQPQHF
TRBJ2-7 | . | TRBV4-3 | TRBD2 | TGCGCCAGCAGCTTCGGACTAGCGGGCGAGCAGTACTTC | CASSFGLAGEQYF
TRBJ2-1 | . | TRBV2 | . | TGTGCCAGCAGTGCTGGTCTAGCGCTGTACAATGAGCAGTTCTTC | CASSAGLALYNEQFF
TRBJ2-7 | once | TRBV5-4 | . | TGTGCCAGCAGTTTGGGTGGTTTGGAGCAGTACTTC | CASSLGGLEQYF
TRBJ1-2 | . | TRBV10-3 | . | TGTGCCATCCGGGCACAGGTGTTCGGTGGCTACACCTTC | CAIRAQVFGGYTF
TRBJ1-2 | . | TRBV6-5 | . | TGTGCCAGCAGTTATTCGGGACTGGCTAACTATGGCTACACCTTC | CASSYSGLANYGYTF
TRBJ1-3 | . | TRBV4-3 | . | TGCGCCAGCAGCCAAGAGAGCAGCTCTGGAAACACCATATATTTT | CASSQESSSGNTIYF
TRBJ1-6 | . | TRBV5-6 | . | TGTGCCAGCAGCGTAGTACAGGGTTATTCACCCCTCCACTTT | CASSVVQGYSPLHF
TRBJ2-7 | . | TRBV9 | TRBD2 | TGTGCCAGCAGCGCCGGGAGGTCTGGGATCTACGAGCAGTACTTC | CASSAGRSGIYEQYF
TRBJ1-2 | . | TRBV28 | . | TGTGCCACCCATAGATATGGCTACACCTTC | CATHRYGYTF
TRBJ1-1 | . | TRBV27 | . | TGTGCCAGCAGTTCGGTCCCGGGACGTCGGGGGGCTTTCTTT | CASSSVPGRRGAFF
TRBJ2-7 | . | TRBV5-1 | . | TGCGCCAGCAGCACAGGGAGCACCTACGAGCAGTACTTC | CASSTGSTYEQYF
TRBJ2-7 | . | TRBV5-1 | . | TGCGCCAGCAGTTCCGGCTCCTCCTACGAGCAGTACTTC | CASSSGSSYEQYF
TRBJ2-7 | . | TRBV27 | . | TGTGCCAGCAGTTTAAATGTCAGGGGTAGCTACGAGCAGTACTTC | CASSLNVRGSYEQYF
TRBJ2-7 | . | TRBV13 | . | TGTGCCAGCAGCTTAGTGGCTGGACAGAGAATCTACGAGCAGTACTTC | CASSLVAGQRIYEQYF
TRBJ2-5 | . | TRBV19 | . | TGTGCCAGTAGACCCGGGACTGGCCGGGAGACCCAGTACTTC | CASRPGTGRETQYF
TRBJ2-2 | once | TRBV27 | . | TGTGCCAGCAGTTACGACCTCGCAATGGGGAACACCGGGGAGCTGTTTTTT | CASSYDLAMGNTGELFF
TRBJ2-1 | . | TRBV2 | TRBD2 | TGTGCCAGCAGTGAAAAGTGGCTAGCGGGGGAGCAGTTCTTC | CASSEKWLAGEQFF
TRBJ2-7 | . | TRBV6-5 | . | TGTGCCAGCAGTTACTCCGGGGTCAGGAGCTCCTACGAGCAGTACTTC | CASSYSGVRSSYEQYF
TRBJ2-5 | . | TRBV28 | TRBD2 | TGTGCCAGCAGTTTAGGATCCCTAGGTCCGGGGGGTCAAGAGACCCAGTACTTC | CASSLGSLGPGGQETQYF
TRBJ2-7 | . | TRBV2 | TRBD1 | TGTGCCAGCCGGACAGGAGGCTACGAGCAGTACTTC | CASRTGGYEQYF
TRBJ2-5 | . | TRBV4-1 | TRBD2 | TGCGCCAGCAGCCAAGGGCTAGCGGGAGGGGAAGAGACCCAGTACTTC | CASSQGLAGGEETQYF
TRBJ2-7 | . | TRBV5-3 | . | TGTGCCAGAAGCTTGGCGGAACTTCAGGGGTTGCGGGCACTCGAGCAGTACTTC | CARSLAELQGLRALEQYF
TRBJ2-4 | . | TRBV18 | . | TGTGCCAGCTCACCGGGACAAACCAAAAACATTCAGTACTTC | CASSPGQTKNIQYF
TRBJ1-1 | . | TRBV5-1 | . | TGCGCCAGCACCAATCCTGCAGGGAGTGAAGCTTTCTTT | CASTNPAGSEAFF
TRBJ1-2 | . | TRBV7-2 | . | TGTGCCAGCAGCTTAAGGACAGCTAACTATGGCTACACCTTC | CASSLRTANYGYTF